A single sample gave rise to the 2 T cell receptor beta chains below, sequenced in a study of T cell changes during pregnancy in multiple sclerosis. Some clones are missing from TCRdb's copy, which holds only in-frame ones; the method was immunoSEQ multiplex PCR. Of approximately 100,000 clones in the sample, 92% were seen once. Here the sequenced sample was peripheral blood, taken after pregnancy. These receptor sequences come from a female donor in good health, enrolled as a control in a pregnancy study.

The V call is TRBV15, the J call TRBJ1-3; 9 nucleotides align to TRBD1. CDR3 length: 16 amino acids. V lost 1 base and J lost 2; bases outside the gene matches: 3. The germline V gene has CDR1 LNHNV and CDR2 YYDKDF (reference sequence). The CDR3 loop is CATSRGDRAAGNTIYF. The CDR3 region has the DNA TGTGCCACCAGCAGAGGGGACAGGGCAGCTGGAAACACCATATATTTT.

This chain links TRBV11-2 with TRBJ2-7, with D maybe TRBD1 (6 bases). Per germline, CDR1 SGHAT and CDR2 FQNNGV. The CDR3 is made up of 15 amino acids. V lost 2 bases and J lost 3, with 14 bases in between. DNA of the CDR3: TGTGCCAGCAGCTTACTATGGGGGCCGGACTACGAGCAGTACTTC. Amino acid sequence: CASSLLWGPDYEQYF.